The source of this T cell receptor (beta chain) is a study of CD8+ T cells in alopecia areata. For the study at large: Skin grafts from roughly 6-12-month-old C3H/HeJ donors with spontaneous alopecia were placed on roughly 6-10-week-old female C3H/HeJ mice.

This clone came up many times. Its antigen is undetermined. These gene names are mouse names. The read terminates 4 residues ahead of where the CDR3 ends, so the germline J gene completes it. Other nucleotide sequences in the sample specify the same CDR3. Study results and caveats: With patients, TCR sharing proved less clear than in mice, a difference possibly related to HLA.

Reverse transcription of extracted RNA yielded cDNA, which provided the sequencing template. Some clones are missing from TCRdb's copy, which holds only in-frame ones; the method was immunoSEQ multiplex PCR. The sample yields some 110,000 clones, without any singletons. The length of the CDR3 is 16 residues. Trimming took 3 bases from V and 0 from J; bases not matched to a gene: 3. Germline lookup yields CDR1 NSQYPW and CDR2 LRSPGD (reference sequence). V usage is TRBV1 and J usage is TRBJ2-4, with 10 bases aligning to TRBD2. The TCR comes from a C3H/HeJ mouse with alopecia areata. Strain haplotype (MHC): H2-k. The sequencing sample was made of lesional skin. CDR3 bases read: TGCACCTGCAGTGCCCGACTGGGGGGTAGTCAAAAC. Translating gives CTCSARLGGSQN. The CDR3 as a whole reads CTCSARLGGSQNTLYF.